These 25 T cell receptor beta chains were sequenced from one sample in a study of CD8 T cells in cerebrospinal fluid in Alzheimer's disease. TCRdb reprocessed the 10x single-cell sequencing reads and keeps a single row for each CDR3 protein, giving no DNA. The sample has some 820 distinct CDR3 sequences, and its top ten clones hold about 17%. Sequenced material: cerebrospinal fluid. The receptors derive from a human donor with Parkinson's disease.

This clonotype counts as large by frequency. The J gene is TRBJ2-1, the V gene TRBV7-3; TCRdb returns TRBD2, unconfirmable since there is no DNA. Germline-derived CDR1 and CDR2 are SGHTA and FQGTGA. The CDR3 has 15 amino acids. CDR3 residues: CASSLEAGAYNEQFF.

This clonotype is classed as medium-sized by frequency. This sequence joins TRBV20-1 and TRBJ2-1; TCRdb outputs TRBD2, but without DNA this stays unchecked. The CDR3 contains 14 residues. Germline CDR1 and CDR2: DFQATT and SNEGSKA (reference sequence). CDR3: CSARNSVTYNEQFF.

This clonotype counts as medium-sized by frequency. The chain combines TRBV20-1 with TRBJ2-1; TCRdb designates TRBD1, a call that cannot be tested without DNA. Germline V gene sequence: CDR1 DFQATT, CDR2 SNEGSKA (reference sequence). The CDR3 consists of 14 residues. CDR3 loop: CSAGRDQGPGEQFF.

According to its frequency, this clonotype is medium-sized. This sequence joins TRBV7-9 and TRBJ2-5; TCRdb returns TRBD2, unconfirmable since there is no DNA. Per germline, CDR1 SEHNR and CDR2 FQNEAQ (reference sequence). The CDR3 is 15 residues long. The CDR3 sequence is CASSLALGGGETQYF.

This clonotype is large by frequency. The chain couples TRBV6-2 or TRBV6-3 to TRBJ2-1; TCRdb's D call of TRBD2 is untestable without DNA. The CDR3 extends over 17 amino acids. CDR1 and CDR2 from the germline V gene are MNHEY and SVGEGT. CDR3: CASRELAGGSSYNEQFF.

Judged by frequency, this clonotype is hyperexpanded. This chain joins TRBV3-1 and TRBJ1-1. CDR3 size: 12 residues. The germline V gene encodes CDR1 LGHDT and CDR2 YNNKEL (reference sequence). The CDR3 reads CASSHSRGEAFF.

By frequency, this clonotype is medium-sized (0.01 to 0.1%). The chain combines TRBV7-8 with TRBJ2-1; the TCRdb D gene call, TRBD2, has no DNA to confirm it. Germline V gene data show CDR1 as SGHVS and CDR2 as FQNEAQ. The CDR3 length is 17 residues. The chain's CDR3 is CASSSAVAGGAYNEQFF.

Judged by frequency, this clonotype is medium-sized (0.01 to 0.1%). The rearrangement links TRBV20-1 to TRBJ2-3; absent DNA, TCRdb's TRBD1 call cannot be checked. The CDR3 loop spans 17 amino acids. Germline V gene sequence: CDR1 DFQATT, CDR2 SNEGSKA (reference sequence). The CDR3: CSARDRASGGVYSGQYF.

In terms of frequency, this clonotype is large. This rearrangement joins TRBV7-2 to TRBJ2-1; no DNA is available, so the TRBD1 call from TCRdb remains unchecked. Looked up from germline, CDR1 is SGHTA and CDR2 is FQGNSA. The CDR3 is 14 amino acids. Here the CDR3 reads CASSLVPGTGTQFF.

This clonotype registers medium-sized by frequency. The V gene is TRBV27, the J gene TRBJ2-7; TCRdb names TRBD1, which stays unverified in the absence of DNA. Looked up from germline, CDR1 is MNHEY and CDR2 is SMNVEV (reference sequence). CDR3 length: 13 amino acids. The CDR3 protein is CASRSRSSYEQYF.

By frequency, this clonotype is medium-sized. The rearrangement uses TRBV20-1 and TRBJ2-7; the D gene TCRdb calls, TRBD1, cannot be checked with no DNA. This CDR3 region has 14 residues. Germline V gives CDR1 DFQATT, CDR2 SNEGSKA (reference sequence). CDR3 region: CSAPRDRGPYEQYF.

Frequency places this clonotype as large. The chain recombines TRBV20-1 with TRBJ2-2; no DNA is available, so the TRBD2 call from TCRdb remains unchecked. In germline, CDR1 is DFQATT, CDR2 SNEGSKA (reference sequence). The CDR3 consists of 16 residues. This CDR3 reads CSARATSGGYTGELFF.

According to its frequency, this clonotype is large. V usage is TRBV20-1 and J usage is TRBJ1-2; TCRdb calls TRBD1, which cannot be checked without DNA. Germline CDR1 is DFQATT and CDR2 is SNEGSKA (reference sequence). The CDR3 length is 13 residues. Here the CDR3 reads CSASPRGLYGYTF.

Measured by frequency, this clonotype is large. Here the CDR3 reads CASSAQGSGIHTQYF. The rearrangement links TRBV25-1 to TRBJ2-3; TCRdb calls TRBD1, which cannot be checked without DNA. CDR3 length equals 15 residues. Looked up from germline, CDR1 is MGHDK and CDR2 is SYGVNS.

This clonotype is classed as large by frequency. The chain has TRBV28 and TRBJ2-5; absent DNA, TCRdb's TRBD2 call cannot be checked. The CDR3 runs 15 residues. Germline-derived CDR1 and CDR2 are MDHEN and SYDVKM. The CDR3 region is CASSFGSGVAETQYF. The full variable domain, rest sourced from reference TRBV28 and TRBJ2-5, is DVKVTQSSRYLVKRTGEKVFLECVQDMDHENMFWYRQDPGLGLRLIYFSYDVKMKEKGDIPEGYSVSREKKERFSLILESASTNQTSMYLCASSFGSGVAETQYFGPGTRLLVL.

Considering frequency, this clonotype is medium-sized (0.01 to 0.1%). J is TRBJ1-1 and V is TRBV29-1; TCRdb outputs TRBD1, but without DNA this stays unchecked. CDR3 size: 12 residues. Germline CDR1 is SQVTM and CDR2 is ANQGSEA. The CDR3: CSVTQGNTEAFF.

This clonotype registers large by frequency. The chain couples TRBV29-1 to TRBJ2-3; the TCRdb D gene call, TRBD2, has no DNA to confirm it. This CDR3 is 20 amino acids long. From germline, CDR1 is SQVTM and CDR2 ANQGSEA. CDR3 sequence: CSVLAPWTTKNRIHTDTQYF.

This clonotype is deemed medium-sized by its frequency. The chain combines TRBV5-4 with TRBJ2-2. The CDR3 spans 12 residues. Germline V gives CDR1 SGHNT, CDR2 YYREEE (reference sequence). CDR3 region: CASSLSAGELFF. Full variable domain (rest looked up from reference TRBV5-4 and TRBJ2-2): ETGVTQSPTHLIKTRGQQVTLRCSSQSGHNTVSWYQQALGQGPQFIFQYYREEENGRGNFPPRFSGLQFPNYSSELNVNALELDDSALYLCASSLSAGELFFGEGSRLTVL.

The V call is TRBV5-1, the J call TRBJ2-5; TCRdb's assignment of TRBD1 cannot be checked, as there is no DNA. CDR3 size: 13 residues. Germline CDR1 SGHRS, CDR2 YFSETQ. CDR3 loop: CASSPGHVETQYF. Using reference TRBV5-1 and TRBJ2-5 for the parts outside the CDR3, the full variable domain is KAGVTQTPRYLIKTRGQQVTLSCSPISGHRSVSWYQQTPGQGLQFLFEYFSETQRNKGNFPGRFSGRQFSNSRSEMNVSTLELGDSALYLCASSPGHVETQYFGPGTRLLVL.

Considering frequency, this clonotype is medium-sized (0.01 to 0.1%). The chain employs TRBV2 and TRBJ2-5. This CDR3 has 11 amino acids. CDR1 and CDR2 from the germline V gene are SNHLY and FYNNEI. Here the CDR3 reads CASSERETQYF.

Judged by frequency, this clonotype is medium-sized (0.01 to 0.1%). CDR3 residues: CASSLFASGIYNEQFF. This chain connects TRBV28 to TRBJ2-1; the TRBD2 assignment by TCRdb is unverifiable without DNA. This CDR3 spans 16 amino acids. Germline loops: CDR1 MDHEN, CDR2 SYDVKM.

Frequency places this clonotype as large. This chain uses TRBV20-1 with TRBJ2-3; no DNA is available, so the TRBD2 call from TCRdb remains unchecked. This CDR3 region has 15 residues. CDR1 and CDR2 from the germline V gene are DFQATT and SNEGSKA (reference sequence). This CDR3 is CSAYPGQRMTDTQYF.

This clonotype is classed as large by frequency. V and J are TRBV7-2 and TRBJ2-5; there is no DNA to check the TCRdb D call of TRBD1. Germline lookup yields CDR1 SGHTA and CDR2 FQGNSA. There are 15 residues in the CDR3. CDR3 sequence reads: CASSTLWGKQETQYF.

This clonotype is called medium-sized based on its frequency. The rearrangement uses TRBV19 and TRBJ2-7; TCRdb selects TRBD1, and the lack of DNA leaves this call unchecked. This CDR3 is 14 amino acids long. The V gene's germline CDR1 is LNHDA and CDR2 SQIVND (reference sequence). The CDR3 sequence is CASRQDRGHNEQYF.

This clonotype is classed as medium-sized by frequency. V and J are TRBV19 and TRBJ1-1; TCRdb designates TRBD1, a call that cannot be tested without DNA. Germline CDR1 LNHDA, CDR2 SQIVND (reference sequence). The CDR3 has 14 residues. The CDR3: CASSGTGQWAEAFF.